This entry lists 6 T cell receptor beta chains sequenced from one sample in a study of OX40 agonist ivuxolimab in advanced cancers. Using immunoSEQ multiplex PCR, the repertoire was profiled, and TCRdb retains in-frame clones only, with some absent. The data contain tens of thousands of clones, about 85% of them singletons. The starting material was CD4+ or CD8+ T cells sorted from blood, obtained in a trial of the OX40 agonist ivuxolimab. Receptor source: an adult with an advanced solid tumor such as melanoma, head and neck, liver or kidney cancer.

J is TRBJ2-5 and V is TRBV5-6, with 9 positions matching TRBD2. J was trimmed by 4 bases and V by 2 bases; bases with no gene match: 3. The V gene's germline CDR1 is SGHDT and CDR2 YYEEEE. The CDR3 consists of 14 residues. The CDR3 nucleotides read TGTGCCAGCAGCTTTGGGACTAGCCTAGAGACCCAGTACTTC. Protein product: CASSFGTSLETQYF.

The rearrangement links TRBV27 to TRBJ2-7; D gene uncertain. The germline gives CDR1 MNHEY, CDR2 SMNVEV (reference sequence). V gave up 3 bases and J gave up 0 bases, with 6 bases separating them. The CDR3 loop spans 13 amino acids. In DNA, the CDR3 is TGTGCCAGCAGTTTTCAGCCCTCCTACGAGCAGTACTTC. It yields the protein CASSFQPSYEQYF.

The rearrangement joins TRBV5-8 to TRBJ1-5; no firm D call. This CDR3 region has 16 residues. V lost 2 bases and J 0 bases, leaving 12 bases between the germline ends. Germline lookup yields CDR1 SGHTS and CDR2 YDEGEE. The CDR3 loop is CASSFEKPYSNQPQHF. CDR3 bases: TGTGCCAGCAGCTTCGAGAAACCCTATAGCAATCAGCCCCAGCATTTT.

The CDR3 nucleotides are TGTGCCAGCAGCGTATACGAGGCAGATACGCAGTATTTT. Amino acid sequence: CASSVYEADTQYF. The V gene is TRBV9, the J gene TRBJ2-3; no clear D. Trimming took 1 base from V and 4 from J, leaving 7 bases between them. From germline, CDR1 is SGDLS and CDR2 YYNGEE. This CDR3 region has 13 residues.

CDR3 in DNA: TGCAGCGTTCTACTAGGCCCGGAGACCCAGTACTTC. This translates into CSVLLGPETQYF. The V gene is TRBV29-1, the J gene TRBJ2-5, with a tentative D call TRBD2 (5 bases). CDR3 length: 12 amino acids. Trimming left V 5 bases short and J 5 bases short, with 12 bases between. Per the germline V gene, CDR1 is SQVTM and CDR2 is ANQGSEA.

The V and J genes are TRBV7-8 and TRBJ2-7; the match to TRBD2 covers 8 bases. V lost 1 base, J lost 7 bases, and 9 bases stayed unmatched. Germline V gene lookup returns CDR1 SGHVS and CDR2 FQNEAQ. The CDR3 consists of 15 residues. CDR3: CASSLGLAGGGEQYF. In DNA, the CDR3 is TGTGCCAGCAGCTTAGGGCTAGCGGGCGGGGGGGAGCAGTACTTC.